The 18 T cell receptor beta chains below come from one sample, sequenced in a study of blood T cell repertoires in COVID-19. Sequencing was performed with immunoSEQ multiplex PCR; in TCRdb, only in-frame clones are kept and a portion is missing. The sample shows a few hundred thousand clones, 75% to 90% of them seen only once. Sequenced: peripheral blood. These receptors were obtained from a woman aged 40 to 50 who had recovered from COVID-19.

CDR3 loop: CASSLGPGQAYEQYF. CDR3 DNA: TGCGCCAGCAGCTTGGGACCGGGACAGGCATACGAGCAGTACTTC. The chain uses TRBV5-1 and TRBJ2-7; 8 bases align to TRBD1. The CDR3 totals 15 residues. The germline CDR1 and CDR2 sequences are SGHRS and YFSETQ. The V gene end was trimmed by 0 bases and the J gene end by 4 bases; junction bases not matched to a gene: 6. Looking up the rest from reference TRBV5-1 and TRBJ2-7 gives the full variable domain: KAGVTQTPRYLIKTRGQQVTLSCSPISGHRSVSWYQQTPGQGLQFLFEYFSETQRNKGNFPGRFSGRQFSNSRSEMNVSTLELGDSALYLCASSLGPGQAYEQYFGPGTRLTVT.

V gene TRBV6-6 combines with J gene TRBJ2-5; 9 positions match TRBD1. Germline V gene data show CDR1 as MNHNY and CDR2 as SVGAGI (reference sequence). The V gene end was trimmed by 5 bases and the J gene end by 4 bases; junction bases not matched to a gene: 5. This CDR3 is 14 amino acids long. Here the CDR3 reads CASSRGTGSETQYF. For the CDR3, the DNA is TGTGCCAGCAGTCGGGGGACAGGGTCAGAGACCCAGTACTTC.

This sequence joins TRBV14 and TRBJ1-4; 8 nucleotides align to TRBD1. Germline CDR1 SGHDN, CDR2 FVKESK. The CDR3 spans 15 residues. Trimming cost V 4 bases and J 3 bases; bases outside gene matches: 4. In DNA, the CDR3 is TGTGCCAGCAGCCCGAGGACAGGGCCTAATGAAAAACTGTTTTTT. Encoded protein: CASSPRTGPNEKLFF.

The chain recombines TRBV3-1 (or the pseudogene TRBV3-2) with TRBJ1-6; no definite D call. Germline loops: CDR1 LGHDT, CDR2 YNNKEL (reference sequence). Trimming took 6 bases from V and 5 from J, leaving 14 bases between them. There are 15 residues in the CDR3. CDR3 sequence (DNA): TGTGCCAGCAGGTTTACAGCACAAAATAATTCACCCCTCCACTTT. Encoded protein: CASRFTAQNNSPLHF.

Here the CDR3 DNA reads TGTGCCAGCACCGCTACGGGACAGGGGACAGATACGCAGTATTTT. Its translation: CASTATGQGTDTQYF. The chain joins TRBV6-5 to TRBJ2-3; TRBD1 aligns across 10 bases. The CDR3 runs 15 residues. Trimming cost V 7 bases and J 3 bases; bases outside gene matches: 7. Germline lookup yields CDR1 MNHEY and CDR2 SVGAGI.

The rearrangement uses TRBV25-1 and TRBJ2-2, with 13 nucleotides matching TRBD2. The CDR3 loop spans 16 amino acids. J lost 6 bases, V lost 2 bases, and 3 bases had no gene match. The germline V gene has CDR1 MGHDK and CDR2 SYGVNS. DNA for the CDR3: TGTGCCAGCAGTGAAACTAGCGGGAGGGCCCCCGGGGAGCTGTTTTTT. Its protein product is CASSETSGRAPGELFF.

The rearrangement joins TRBV2 to TRBJ2-5; D gene ambiguous. The CDR3 covers 13 residues. V gave up 6 bases and J gave up 1 base, with 9 bases separating them. CDR1 SNHLY and CDR2 FYNNEI come from the germline V gene. The CDR3 spells CASRPTPQETQYF. CDR3 DNA sequence: TGTGCCAGCAGGCCGACACCCCAAGAGACCCAGTACTTC.

This clone turned up a few times. J is TRBJ2-1 and V is TRBV19; 12 bases map to TRBD2. This CDR3 comprises 15 residues. J lost 7 bases, V lost 5 bases, and 6 bases had no gene match. The germline gives CDR1 LNHDA, CDR2 SQIVND (reference sequence). The CDR3 here is CASSVLAGGPNEQFF. The CDR3 bases are TGTGCCAGTAGTGTCCTAGCGGGAGGGCCGAATGAGCAGTTCTTC.

The chain employs TRBV25-1 and TRBJ2-5, with D possibly TRBD2 on 5 matching bases. This CDR3 has 18 residues. Germline lookup yields CDR1 MGHDK and CDR2 SYGVNS. V was cut by 0 bases and J by 0 bases, with 17 bases left in between. CDR3 loop: CASSEYICPAGNQETQYF. The DNA for the CDR3 is TGTGCCAGCAGTGAATATATCTGTCCGGCGGGTAACCAAGAGACCCAGTACTTC.

This clone was counted once. The chain employs TRBV5-1 and TRBJ2-7; tentatively, D is TRBD1 (6 bases). This CDR3 has 17 residues. The germline gives CDR1 SGHRS, CDR2 YFSETQ. Trimming left V 0 bases short and J 2 bases short, with 18 bases between. The DNA of the CDR3 is TGCGCCAGCAGCTTGGCCCAACAGGGCACGGCTCCCTACGAGCAGTACTTC. It specifies CASSLAQQGTAPYEQYF.

This rearrangement joins TRBV18 to TRBJ2-1; TRBD2 is a possible D gene (5 bases). Germline CDR1 is KGHSH and CDR2 is LQKENI. This CDR3 is built from 13 residues. Trimming cost V 4 bases and J 10 bases, with 14 bases left between them. The CDR3 coding sequence is TGTGCCAGCTCACGCGCAGCGGACGGGGAGCAGTTCTTC. Translated: CASSRAADGEQFF.

This chain connects TRBV28 to TRBJ1-1; D gene uncertain. Germline assignment: CDR1 MDHEN and CDR2 SYDVKM. This CDR3 contains 15 residues. V dropped 2 bases and J dropped 1 base, with 11 bases sitting between them. The CDR3 sequence is CASSLGPLSNTEAFF. The CDR3 nucleotides read TGTGCCAGCAGTTTAGGGCCGCTTTCGAACACTGAAGCTTTCTTT.

The chain combines TRBV2 with TRBJ2-7, with 14 nucleotides matching TRBD2. Unmatched junction bases numbered 10, after V lost 5 bases and J lost 7 bases. The CDR3 covers 16 residues. Germline V gives CDR1 SNHLY, CDR2 FYNNEI. CDR3 residues: CASSQMAGTSGSEQYF. CDR3 DNA sequence: TGTGCCAGCAGTCAAATGGCTGGGACTAGCGGGAGTGAGCAGTACTTC.

The chain joins TRBV7-3 to TRBJ2-1; TRBD2 matches at 7 bases. The CDR3 loop spans 14 amino acids. CDR1 SGHTA and CDR2 FQGTGA come from the germline V gene. Trimming cost V 4 bases and J 7 bases; bases outside gene matches: 7. The CDR3 reads CASSSLGGGNEQFF. The CDR3 nucleotides read TGTGCCAGCAGCTCGCTTGGGGGAGGGAATGAGCAGTTCTTC.

This clone was counted between two and nine times. This chain joins TRBV7-9 and TRBJ1-1; 9 bases map to TRBD1. This CDR3 is 14 amino acids long. CDR1 is SEHNR, CDR2 FQNEAQ, per germline (reference sequence). The trim removed 6 bases at V and 4 bases at J, leaving 6 bases unmatched. This chain's CDR3 is CASSNQQGATEAFF. CDR3 bases: TGTGCCAGCAGTAACCAACAGGGGGCCACTGAAGCTTTCTTT.

The rearrangement uses TRBV5-6 and TRBJ2-7; no definite D call. Germline V lookup: CDR1 SGHDT, CDR2 YYEEEE. The CDR3 length is 14 residues. V was pared by 0 bases and J by 2 bases, with 9 bases between. The CDR3 here is CASSLAGFTYEQYF. CDR3 nucleotide sequence: TGTGCCAGCAGCTTGGCAGGATTTACCTACGAGCAGTACTTC.

The chain combines TRBV4-1 with TRBJ2-7; TRBD1 is a possible D gene (6 bases). V lost 2 bases and J lost 1, with 9 bases in between. Germline lookup yields CDR1 MGHRA and CDR2 YSYEKL. CDR3 size: 14 residues. For the CDR3, the DNA is TGCGCCAGCAGCCAAACTACAGGGTCCTACGAGCAGTACTTC. Translating it yields CASSQTTGSYEQYF.

This chain connects TRBV6-2 or TRBV6-3 to TRBJ1-1, with 8 bases lining up with TRBD1. Germline loops: CDR1 MNHEY, CDR2 SVGEGT. The V and J ends lost 4 bases and 3 bases, in that order; junction bases with no gene match: 7. This CDR3 region has 15 residues. CDR3 sequence (DNA): TGTGCCAGCAGTTGGACAGGGTCCCCGGACACTGAAGCTTTCTTT. Its protein is CASSWTGSPDTEAFF.